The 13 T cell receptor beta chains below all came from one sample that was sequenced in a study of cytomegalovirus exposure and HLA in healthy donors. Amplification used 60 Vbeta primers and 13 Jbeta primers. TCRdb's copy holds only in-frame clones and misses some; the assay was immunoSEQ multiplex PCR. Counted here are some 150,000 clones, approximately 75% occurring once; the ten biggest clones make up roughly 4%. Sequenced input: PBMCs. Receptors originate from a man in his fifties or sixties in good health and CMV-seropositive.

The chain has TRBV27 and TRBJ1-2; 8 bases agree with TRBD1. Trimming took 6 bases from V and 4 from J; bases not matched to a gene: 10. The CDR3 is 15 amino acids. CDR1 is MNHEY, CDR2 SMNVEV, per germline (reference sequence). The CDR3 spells CASRDRALRGYGYTF. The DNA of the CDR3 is TGTGCCAGCAGGGACAGGGCTCTTCGGGGCTATGGCTACACCTTC.

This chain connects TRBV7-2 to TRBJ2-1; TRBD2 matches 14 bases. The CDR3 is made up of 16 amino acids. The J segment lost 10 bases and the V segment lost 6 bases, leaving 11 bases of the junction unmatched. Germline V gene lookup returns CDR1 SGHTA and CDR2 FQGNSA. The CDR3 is CASSPGGGLAGAEQFF. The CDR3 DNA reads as TGTGCCAGCAGTCCCGGAGGGGGACTAGCGGGAGCAGAGCAGTTCTTC.

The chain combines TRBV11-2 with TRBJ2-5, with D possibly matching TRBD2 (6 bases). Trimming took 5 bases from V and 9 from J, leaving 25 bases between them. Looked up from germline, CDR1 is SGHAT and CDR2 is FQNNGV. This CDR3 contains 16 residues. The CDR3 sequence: CASSQRPGTGWEAQYF. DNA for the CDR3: TGTGCCAGCAGCCAGCGTCCCGGGACTGGGTGGGAGGCCCAGTACTTC.

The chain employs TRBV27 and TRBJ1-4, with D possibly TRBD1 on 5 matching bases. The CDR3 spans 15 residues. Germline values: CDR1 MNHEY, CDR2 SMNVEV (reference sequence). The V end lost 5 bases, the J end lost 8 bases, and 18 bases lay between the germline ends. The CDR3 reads CASSRTRDSKEKLFF. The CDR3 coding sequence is TGTGCCAGCAGTCGAACGAGGGACTCAAAAGAAAAACTGTTTTTT.

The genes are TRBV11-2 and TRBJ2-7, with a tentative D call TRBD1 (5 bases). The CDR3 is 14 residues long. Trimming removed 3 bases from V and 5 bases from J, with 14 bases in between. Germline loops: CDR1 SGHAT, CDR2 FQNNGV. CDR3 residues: CASSFTASGNEQYF. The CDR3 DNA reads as TGTGCCAGCAGCTTCACCGCCTCAGGGAACGAGCAGTACTTC.

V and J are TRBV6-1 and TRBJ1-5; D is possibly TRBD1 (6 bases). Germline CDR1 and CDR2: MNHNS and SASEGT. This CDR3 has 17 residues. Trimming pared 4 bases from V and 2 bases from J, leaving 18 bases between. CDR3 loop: CASSGETGLRGNQPQHF. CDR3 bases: TGTGCCAGCAGTGGGGAGACAGGCCTCAGGGGCAATCAGCCCCAGCATTTT.

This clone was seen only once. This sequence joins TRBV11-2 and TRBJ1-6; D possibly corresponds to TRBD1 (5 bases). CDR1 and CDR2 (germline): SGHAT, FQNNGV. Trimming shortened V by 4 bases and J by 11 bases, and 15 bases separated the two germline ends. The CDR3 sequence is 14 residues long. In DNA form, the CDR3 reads TGTGCCAGCAGCTCCTCAACAGGCTTTACACCCCTCCACTTT. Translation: CASSSSTGFTPLHF. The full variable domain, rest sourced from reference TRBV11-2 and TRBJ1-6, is EAGVAQSPRYKIIEKRQSVAFWCNPISGHATLYWYQQILGQGPKLLIQFQNNGVVDDSQLPKDRFSAERLKGVDSTLKIQPAKLEDSAVYLCASSSSTGFTPLHFGNGTRLTVT.

As DNA, the CDR3 is TGTGCCAGTAGTACTCCCTCGCAGTTCTTC. Its protein is CASSTPSQFF. The chain carries TRBV19 and TRBJ2-1; D is ambiguous. Trimming stripped 4 bases from V and 12 bases from J, with 7 bases between. Germline assignment: CDR1 LNHDA and CDR2 SQIVND (reference sequence). The CDR3 has 10 amino acids.

Here the CDR3 reads CASSQVTSGSGRTDTQYF. The DNA for the CDR3 is TGCGCCAGCAGCCAAGTTACTAGCGGGAGTGGGAGAACAGATACGCAGTATTTT. V gene TRBV4-1 combines with J gene TRBJ2-3; 11 nucleotides agree with TRBD2. The V gene end was trimmed by 1 base and the J gene end by 3 bases; junction bases not matched to a gene: 9. The CDR3 runs to 18 residues. The germline CDR1 and CDR2 sequences are MGHRA and YSYEKL.

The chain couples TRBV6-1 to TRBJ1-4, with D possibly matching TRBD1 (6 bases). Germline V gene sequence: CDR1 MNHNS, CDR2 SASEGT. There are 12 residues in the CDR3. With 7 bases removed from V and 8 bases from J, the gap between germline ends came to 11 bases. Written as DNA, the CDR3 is TGTGCCAGCAACACAGGGAAGGAAAAACTGTTTTTT. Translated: CASNTGKEKLFF.

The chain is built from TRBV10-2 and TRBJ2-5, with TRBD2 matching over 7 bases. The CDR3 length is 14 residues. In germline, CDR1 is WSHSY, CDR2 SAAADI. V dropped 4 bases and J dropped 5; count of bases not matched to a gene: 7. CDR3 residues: CASSVWGGGETQYF. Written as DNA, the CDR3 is TGCGCCAGCAGTGTATGGGGGGGAGGGGAGACCCAGTACTTC.

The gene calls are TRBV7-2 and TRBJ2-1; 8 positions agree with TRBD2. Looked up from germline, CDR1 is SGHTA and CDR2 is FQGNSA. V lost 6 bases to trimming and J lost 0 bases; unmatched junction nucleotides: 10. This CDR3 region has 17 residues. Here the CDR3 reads CASSPGGAGGSYNEQFF. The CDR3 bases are TGTGCCAGCAGTCCAGGCGGGGCGGGAGGCTCCTACAATGAGCAGTTCTTC.

The CDR3 DNA reads TGTGCCAGTAGGGCGACTAGCGGGCGCACAGATACGCAGTATTTT. This encodes CASRATSGRTDTQYF. This chain links TRBV19 with TRBJ2-3; 10 nucleotides line up with TRBD2. The CDR3 spans 15 residues. V dropped 6 bases and J dropped 1; count of bases not matched to a gene: 4. Germline V gene sequence: CDR1 LNHDA, CDR2 SQIVND (reference sequence).